This T cell receptor (beta chain) was retrieved from a study of tumor-infiltrating lymphocytes in oesophageal squamous cell carcinoma. This CDR3 has 14 residues. As for this clonotype: The junction shows a germline mismatch at one end, possibly a read error.

Via MiXCR, TCRdb re-called the PCR reads, giving one row per CDR3 protein. This sample has 15,000 to 20,000 distinct CDR3 sequences, with 44% found just once. The sequenced sample was blood. The TCR comes from a female donor with esophageal squamous cell carcinoma. The chain recombines TRBV5-3 with TRBJ2-3; TRBD2 is a possible D gene (7 bases). TRBV5-3 belongs to the ORF category, with a function that is uncertain. This CDR3 reads CASSLGGATDTQYF. The CDR3 nucleotides read TGTGCCAGCAGCTTGGGGGGGGCCACAGATACGCAGTATTTT.